This TCR beta chain was sequenced for a study of cytomegalovirus exposure and HLA in healthy donors. The wider study: The same platform as the approximately 640 first-cohort repertoires was used for the roughly 130 validation repertoires, a later analysis reported. Study findings and constraints: Around 160 TCR beta chains were listed as cytomegalovirus-associated. The study found most TCR sequences rare, yet found some public TCRs in many donors.

Libraries were prepared by immunoSEQ multiplex PCR; TCRdb keeps only in-frame clonotypes and omits some of them. The table includes about 140,000 clones, around 90% detected once. As regards this clone: What it recognizes is unknown.

This CDR3 region has 12 residues. Germline values: CDR1 SNHLY, CDR2 FYNNEI. Trimming took off 6 bases at V and 5 bases at J, with 10 bases between the two ends. Material: PBMCs. This sequence joins TRBV2 and TRBJ1-1; D may be TRBD1 (5 bases). This clonotype was obtained from a woman between 18 and 29 years old in good health and CMV-seropositive. The CDR3 DNA is TGTGCCAGCAGGGAACGGGGGACTGAAGCTTTCTTT. This sequence encodes CASRERGTEAFF.